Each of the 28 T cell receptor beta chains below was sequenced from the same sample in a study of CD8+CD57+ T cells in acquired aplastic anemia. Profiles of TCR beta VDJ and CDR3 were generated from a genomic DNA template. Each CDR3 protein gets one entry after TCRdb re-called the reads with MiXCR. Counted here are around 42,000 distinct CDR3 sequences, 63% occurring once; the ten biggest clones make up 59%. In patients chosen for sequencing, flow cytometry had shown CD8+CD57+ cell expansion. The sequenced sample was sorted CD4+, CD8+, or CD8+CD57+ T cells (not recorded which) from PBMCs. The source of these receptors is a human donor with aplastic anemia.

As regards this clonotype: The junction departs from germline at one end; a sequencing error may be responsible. CDR3 residues: CATSDSRVYGYTF. The CDR3 DNA reads TGTGCCACCAGTGATTCCAGGGTCTATGGCTACACCTTC. The rearrangement uses TRBV10-3 and TRBJ1-2, with a possible D match to TRBD1 (5 bases). The CDR3 contains 13 residues. Per the germline V gene, CDR1 is ENHRY and CDR2 is SYGVKD.

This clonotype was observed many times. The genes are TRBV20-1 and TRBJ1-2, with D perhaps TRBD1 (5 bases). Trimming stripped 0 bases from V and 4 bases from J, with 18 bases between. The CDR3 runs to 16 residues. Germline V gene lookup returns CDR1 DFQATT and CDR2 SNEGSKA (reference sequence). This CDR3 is CSARDLEETDLYGYTF. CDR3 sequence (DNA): TGCAGTGCTAGAGATTTGGAGGAGACAGACCTCTATGGCTACACCTTC.

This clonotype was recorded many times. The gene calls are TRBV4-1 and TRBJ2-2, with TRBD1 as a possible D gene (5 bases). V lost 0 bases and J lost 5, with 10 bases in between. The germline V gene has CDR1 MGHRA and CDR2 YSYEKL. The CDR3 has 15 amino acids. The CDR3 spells CASSQDPKGTGELFF. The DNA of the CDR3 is TGCGCCAGCAGCCAAGATCCTAAGGGGACCGGGGAGCTGTTTTTT.

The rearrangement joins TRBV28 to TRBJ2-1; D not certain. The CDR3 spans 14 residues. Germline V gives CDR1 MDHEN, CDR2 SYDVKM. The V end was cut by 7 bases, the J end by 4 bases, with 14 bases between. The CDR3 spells CASKSPIGYNEQFF. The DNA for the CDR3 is TGTGCCAGCAAGAGCCCCATAGGGTACAATGAGCAGTTCTTC.

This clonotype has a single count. CDR3 in DNA: TGTGCCAGCATCAGGGAAGTGGATTCACCCCTCCACTTT. This sequence encodes CASIREVDSPLHF. The gene calls are TRBV2 and TRBJ1-6, with D possibly TRBD1 on 5 matching bases. The length of the CDR3 is 13 residues. CDR1 is SNHLY, CDR2 FYNNEI, per germline. Trimming pared 7 bases from V and 8 bases from J, leaving 12 bases between.

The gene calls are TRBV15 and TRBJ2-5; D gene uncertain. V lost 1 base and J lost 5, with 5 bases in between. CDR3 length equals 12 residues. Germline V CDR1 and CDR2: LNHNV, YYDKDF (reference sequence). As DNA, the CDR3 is TGTGCCACCAGCAGAGTTGGGGAGACCCAGTACTTC. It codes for CATSRVGETQYF.

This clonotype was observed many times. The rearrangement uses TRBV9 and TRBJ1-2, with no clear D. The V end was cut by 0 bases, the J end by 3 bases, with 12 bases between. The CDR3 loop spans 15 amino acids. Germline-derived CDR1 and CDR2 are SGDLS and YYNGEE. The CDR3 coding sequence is TGTGCCAGCAGCGTAGGGTCAGAGGACTACTATGGCTACACCTTC. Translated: CASSVGSEDYYGYTF.

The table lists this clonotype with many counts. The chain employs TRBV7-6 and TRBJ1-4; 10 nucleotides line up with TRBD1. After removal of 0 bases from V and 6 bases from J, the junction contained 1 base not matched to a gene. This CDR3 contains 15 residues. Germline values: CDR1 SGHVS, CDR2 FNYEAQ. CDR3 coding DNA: TGTGCCAGCAGCTTAGCCGGGACAGGGGATGAAAAACTGTTTTTT. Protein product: CASSLAGTGDEKLFF.

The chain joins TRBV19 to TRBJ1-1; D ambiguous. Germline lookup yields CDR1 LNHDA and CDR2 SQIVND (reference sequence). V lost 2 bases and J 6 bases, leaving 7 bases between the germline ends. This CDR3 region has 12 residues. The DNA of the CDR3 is TGTGCCAGTAGTATAATTGGGGCTGAAGCTTTCTTT. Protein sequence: CASSIIGAEAFF. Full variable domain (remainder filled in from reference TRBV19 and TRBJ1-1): DGGITQSPKYLFRKEGQNVTLSCEQNLNHDAMYWYRQDPGQGLRLIYYSQIVNDFQKGDIAEGYSVSREKKESFPLTVTSAQKNPTAFYLCASSIIGAEAFFGQGTRLTVV.

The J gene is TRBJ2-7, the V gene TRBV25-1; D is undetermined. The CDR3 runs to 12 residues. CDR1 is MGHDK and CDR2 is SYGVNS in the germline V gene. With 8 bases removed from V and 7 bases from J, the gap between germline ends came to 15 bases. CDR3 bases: TGTGCCAGCCGAAATCCGCTTGTGGAGCAGTACTTC. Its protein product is CASRNPLVEQYF.

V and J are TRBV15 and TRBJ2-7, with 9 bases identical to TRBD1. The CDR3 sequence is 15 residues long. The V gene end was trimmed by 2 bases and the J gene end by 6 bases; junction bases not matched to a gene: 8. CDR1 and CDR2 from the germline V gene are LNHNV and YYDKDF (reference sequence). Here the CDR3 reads CATSRPPGQGTEQYF. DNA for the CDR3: TGTGCCACCAGCAGACCCCCTGGACAGGGGACCGAGCAGTACTTC.

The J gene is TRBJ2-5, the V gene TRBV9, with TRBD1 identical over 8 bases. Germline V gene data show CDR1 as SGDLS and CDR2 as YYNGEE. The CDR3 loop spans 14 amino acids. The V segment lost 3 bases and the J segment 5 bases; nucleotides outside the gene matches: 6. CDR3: CASSGDRGWETQYF. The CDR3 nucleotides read TGTGCCAGCAGCGGAGACAGGGGATGGGAGACCCAGTACTTC. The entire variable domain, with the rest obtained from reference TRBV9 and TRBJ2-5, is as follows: DSGVTQTPKHLITATGQRVTLRCSPRSGDLSVYWYQQSLDQGLQFLIQYYNGEERAKGNILERFSAQQFPDLHSELNLSSLELGDSALYFCASSGDRGWETQYFGPGTRLLVL.

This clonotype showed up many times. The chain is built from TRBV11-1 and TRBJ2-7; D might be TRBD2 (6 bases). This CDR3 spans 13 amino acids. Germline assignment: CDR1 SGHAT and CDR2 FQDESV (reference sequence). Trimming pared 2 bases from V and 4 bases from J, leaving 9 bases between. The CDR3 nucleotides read TGTGCCAGCAGCTTACTCGGGAGTTACGAGCAGTACTTC. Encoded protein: CASSLLGSYEQYF. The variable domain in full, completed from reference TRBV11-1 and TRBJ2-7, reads EAEVAQSPRYKITEKSQAVAFWCDPISGHATLYWYRQILGQGPELLVQFQDESVVDDSQLPKDRFSAERLKGVDSTLKIQPAELGDSAMYLCASSLLGSYEQYFGPGTRLTVT.

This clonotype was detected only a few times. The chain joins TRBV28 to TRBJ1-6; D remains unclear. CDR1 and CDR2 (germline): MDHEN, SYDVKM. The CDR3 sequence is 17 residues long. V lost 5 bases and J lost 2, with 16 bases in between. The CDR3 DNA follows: TGTGCCAGCAGTCGTACCCCGGCGAAAACCTATAATTCACCCCTCCACTTT. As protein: CASSRTPAKTYNSPLHF.

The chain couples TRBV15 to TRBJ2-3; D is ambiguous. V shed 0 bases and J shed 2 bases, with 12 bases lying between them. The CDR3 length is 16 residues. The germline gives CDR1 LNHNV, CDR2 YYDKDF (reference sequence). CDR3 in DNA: TGTGCCACCAGCAGAGACCCCGGGTCACTCACAGATACGCAGTATTTT. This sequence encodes CATSRDPGSLTDTQYF.

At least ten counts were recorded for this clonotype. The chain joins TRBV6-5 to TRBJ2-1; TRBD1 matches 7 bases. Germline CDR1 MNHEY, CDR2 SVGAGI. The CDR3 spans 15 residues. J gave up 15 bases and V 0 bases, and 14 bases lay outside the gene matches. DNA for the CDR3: TGTGCCAGCAGTTACTCGACAGGGCCCCCGGCCTCGCTGTTCTTC. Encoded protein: CASSYSTGPPASLFF.

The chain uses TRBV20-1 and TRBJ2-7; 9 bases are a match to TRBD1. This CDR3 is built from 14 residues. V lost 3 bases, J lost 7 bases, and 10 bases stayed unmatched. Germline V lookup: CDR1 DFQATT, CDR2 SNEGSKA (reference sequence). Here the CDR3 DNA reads TGCAGTGCTAGCACCGGGACAGGGCCATGGGAGCAGTACTTC. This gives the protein CSASTGTGPWEQYF.

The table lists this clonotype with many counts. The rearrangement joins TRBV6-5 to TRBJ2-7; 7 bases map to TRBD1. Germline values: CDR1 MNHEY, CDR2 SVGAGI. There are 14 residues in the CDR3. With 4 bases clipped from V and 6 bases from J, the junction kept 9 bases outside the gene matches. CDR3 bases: TGTGCCAGCAGTTCGACAGGGCTCCTACGCGAGCAGTACTTC. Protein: CASSSTGLLREQYF.

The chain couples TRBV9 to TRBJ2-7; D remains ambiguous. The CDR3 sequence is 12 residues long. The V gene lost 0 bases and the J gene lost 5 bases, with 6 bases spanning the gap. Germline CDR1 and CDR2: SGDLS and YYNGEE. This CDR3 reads CASSVEWDEQYF. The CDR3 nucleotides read TGTGCCAGCAGCGTAGAATGGGACGAGCAGTACTTC.

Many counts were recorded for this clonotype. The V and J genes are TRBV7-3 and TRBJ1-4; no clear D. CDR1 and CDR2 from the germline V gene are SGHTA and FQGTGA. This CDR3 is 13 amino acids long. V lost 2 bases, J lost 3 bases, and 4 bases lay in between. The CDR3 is CASSLSPNEKLFF. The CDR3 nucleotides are TGTGCCAGCAGCTTATCCCCTAATGAAAAACTGTTTTTT.

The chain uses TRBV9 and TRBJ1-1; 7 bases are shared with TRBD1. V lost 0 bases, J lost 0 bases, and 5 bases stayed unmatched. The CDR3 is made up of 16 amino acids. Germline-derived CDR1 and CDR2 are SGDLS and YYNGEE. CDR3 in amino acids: CASSVGGGTVNTEAFF. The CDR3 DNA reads TGTGCCAGCAGCGTAGGGGGGGGGACAGTGAACACTGAAGCTTTCTTT.

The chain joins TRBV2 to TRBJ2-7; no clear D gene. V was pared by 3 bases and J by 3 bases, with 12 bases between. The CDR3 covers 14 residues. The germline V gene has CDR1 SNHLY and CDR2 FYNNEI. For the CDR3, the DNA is TGTGCCAGCAGTGATAGTAAGCGCTACTACGAGCAGTACTTC. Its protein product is CASSDSKRYYEQYF.

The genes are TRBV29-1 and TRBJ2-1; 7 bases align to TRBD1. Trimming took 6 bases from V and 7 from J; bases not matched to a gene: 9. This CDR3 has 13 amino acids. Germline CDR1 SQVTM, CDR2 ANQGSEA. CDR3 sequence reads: CSVLDRMGNEQFF. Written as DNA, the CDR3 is TGCAGCGTACTGGACAGGATGGGGAATGAGCAGTTCTTC.

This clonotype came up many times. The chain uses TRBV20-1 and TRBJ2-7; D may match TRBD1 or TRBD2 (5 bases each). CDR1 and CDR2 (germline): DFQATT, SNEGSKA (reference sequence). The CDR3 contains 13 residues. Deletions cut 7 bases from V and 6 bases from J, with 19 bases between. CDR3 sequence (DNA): TGCAGTGGCGAGGGGCCGCCCGGCTCCGAGCAGTACTTC. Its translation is CSGEGPPGSEQYF.

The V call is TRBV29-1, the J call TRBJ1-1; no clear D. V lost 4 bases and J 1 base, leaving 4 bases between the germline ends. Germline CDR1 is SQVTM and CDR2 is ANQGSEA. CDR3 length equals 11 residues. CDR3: CSVGQNTEAFF. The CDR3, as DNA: TGCAGCGTTGGTCAGAACACTGAAGCTTTCTTT.

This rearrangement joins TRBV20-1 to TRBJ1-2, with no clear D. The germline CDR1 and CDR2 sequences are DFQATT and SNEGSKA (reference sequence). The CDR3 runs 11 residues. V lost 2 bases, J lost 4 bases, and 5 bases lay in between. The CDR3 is CSARYIYGYTF. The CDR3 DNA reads TGCAGTGCTAGATACATCTATGGCTACACCTTC.

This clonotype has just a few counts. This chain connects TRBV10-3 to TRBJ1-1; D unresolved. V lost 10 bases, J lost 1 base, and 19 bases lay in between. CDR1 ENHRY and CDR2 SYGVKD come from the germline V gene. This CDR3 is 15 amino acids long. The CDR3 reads CATSREKGANTEAFF. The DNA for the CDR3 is TGTGCCACCAGCAGAGAAAAGGGTGCGAACACTGAAGCTTTCTTT.

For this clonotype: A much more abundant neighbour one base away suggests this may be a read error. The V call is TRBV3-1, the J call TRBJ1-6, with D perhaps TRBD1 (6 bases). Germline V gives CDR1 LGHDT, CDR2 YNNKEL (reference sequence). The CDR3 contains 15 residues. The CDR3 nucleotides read TGTGCCAGCAGCCAAGAGGGGGGCGTTAATTCATCCCTCCACTTT. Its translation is CASSQEGGVNSSLHF.